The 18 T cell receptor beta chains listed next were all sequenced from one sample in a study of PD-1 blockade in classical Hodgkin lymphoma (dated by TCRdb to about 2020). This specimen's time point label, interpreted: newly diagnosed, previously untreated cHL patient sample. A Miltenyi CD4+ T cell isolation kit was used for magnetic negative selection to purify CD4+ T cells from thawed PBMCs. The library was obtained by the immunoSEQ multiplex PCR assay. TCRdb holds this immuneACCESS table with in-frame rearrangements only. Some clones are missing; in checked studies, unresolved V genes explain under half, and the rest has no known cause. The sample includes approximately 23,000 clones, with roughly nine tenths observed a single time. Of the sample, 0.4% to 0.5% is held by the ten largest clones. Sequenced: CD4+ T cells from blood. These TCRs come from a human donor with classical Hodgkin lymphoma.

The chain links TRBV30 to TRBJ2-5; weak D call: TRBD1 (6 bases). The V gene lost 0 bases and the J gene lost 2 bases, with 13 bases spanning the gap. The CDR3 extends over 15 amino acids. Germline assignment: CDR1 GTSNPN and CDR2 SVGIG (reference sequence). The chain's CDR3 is CAWSVKLGGQETQYF. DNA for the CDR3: TGTGCCTGGAGTGTGAAACTAGGGGGACAAGAGACCCAGTACTTC. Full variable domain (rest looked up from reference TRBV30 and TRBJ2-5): SQTIHQWPATLVQPVGSPLSLECTVEGTSNPNLYWYRQAAGRGLQLLFYSVGIGQISSEVPQNLSASRPQDRQFILSSKKLLLSDSGFYLCAWSVKLGGQETQYFGPGTRLLVL.

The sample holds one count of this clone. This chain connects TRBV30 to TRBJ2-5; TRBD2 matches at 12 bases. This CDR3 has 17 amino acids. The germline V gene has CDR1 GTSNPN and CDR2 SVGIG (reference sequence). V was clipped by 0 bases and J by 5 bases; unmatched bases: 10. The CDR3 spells CAWSVRRTSGTRETQYF. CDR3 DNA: TGTGCCTGGAGTGTACGGAGGACTAGCGGGACGAGGGAGACCCAGTACTTC.

The CDR3 nucleotides read TGTGCCAGCTCCCCCGGAAGGGTCATGAACACTGAAGCTTTCTTT. Translated, it gives CASSPGRVMNTEAFF. The chain recombines TRBV18 with TRBJ1-1; D is unclear. The CDR3 totals 15 residues. Per the germline V gene, CDR1 is KGHSH and CDR2 is LQKENI. V was shortened by 6 bases and J by 0 bases, with 14 bases between the two germline ends.

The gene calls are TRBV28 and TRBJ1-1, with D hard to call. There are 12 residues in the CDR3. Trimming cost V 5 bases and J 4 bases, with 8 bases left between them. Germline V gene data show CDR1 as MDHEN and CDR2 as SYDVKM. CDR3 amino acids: CASSPSGTEAFF. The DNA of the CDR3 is TGTGCCAGCAGTCCCTCAGGCACTGAAGCTTTCTTT.

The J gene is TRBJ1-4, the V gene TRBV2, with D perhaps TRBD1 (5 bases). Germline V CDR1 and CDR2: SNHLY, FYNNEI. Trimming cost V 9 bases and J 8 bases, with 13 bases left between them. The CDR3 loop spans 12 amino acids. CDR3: CASSGTREKLFF. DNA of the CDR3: TGTGCCAGTTCCGGGACTCGAGAAAAACTGTTTTTT.

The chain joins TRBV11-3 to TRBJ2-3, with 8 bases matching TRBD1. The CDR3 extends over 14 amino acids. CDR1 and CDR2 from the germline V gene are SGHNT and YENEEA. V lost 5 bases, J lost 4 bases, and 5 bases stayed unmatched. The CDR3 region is CASSPRTGSDTQYF. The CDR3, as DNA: TGTGCCAGCAGCCCCCGGACAGGGTCAGATACGCAGTATTTT.

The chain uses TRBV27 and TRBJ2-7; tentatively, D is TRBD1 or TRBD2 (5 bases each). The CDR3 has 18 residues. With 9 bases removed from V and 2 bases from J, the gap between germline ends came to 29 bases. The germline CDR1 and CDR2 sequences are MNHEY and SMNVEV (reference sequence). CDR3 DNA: TGTGCCAGTCGGCACGGCAAATTATTCGGGACGAACACCTACGAGCAGTACTTC. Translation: CASRHGKLFGTNTYEQYF.

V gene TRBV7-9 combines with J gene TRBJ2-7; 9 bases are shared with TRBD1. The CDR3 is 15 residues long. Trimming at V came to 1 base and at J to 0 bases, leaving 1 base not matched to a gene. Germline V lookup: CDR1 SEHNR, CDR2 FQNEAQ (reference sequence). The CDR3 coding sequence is TGTGCCAGCAGCTTAGAGGGACAGGGCTCCTACGAGCAGTACTTC. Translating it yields CASSLEGQGSYEQYF.

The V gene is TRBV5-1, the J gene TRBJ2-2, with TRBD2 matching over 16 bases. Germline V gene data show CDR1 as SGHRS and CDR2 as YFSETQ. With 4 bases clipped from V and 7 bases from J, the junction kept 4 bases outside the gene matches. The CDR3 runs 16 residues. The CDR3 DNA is TGCGCCAGCAGCACGGGACTAGCGGGAGGGCACGGGGAGCTGTTTTTT. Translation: CASSTGLAGGHGELFF.

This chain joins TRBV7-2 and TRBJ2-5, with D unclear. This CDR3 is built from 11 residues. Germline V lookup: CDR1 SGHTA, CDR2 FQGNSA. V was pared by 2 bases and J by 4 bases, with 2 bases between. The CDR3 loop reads CASSLTETQYF. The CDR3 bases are TGTGCCAGCAGCTTAACAGAGACCCAGTACTTC.

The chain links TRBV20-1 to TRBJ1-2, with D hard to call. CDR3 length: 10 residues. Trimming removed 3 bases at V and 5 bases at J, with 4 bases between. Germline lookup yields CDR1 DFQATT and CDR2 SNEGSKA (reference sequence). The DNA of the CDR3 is TGCAGTGCTAGGGGGTATGGCTACACCTTC. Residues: CSARGYGYTF.

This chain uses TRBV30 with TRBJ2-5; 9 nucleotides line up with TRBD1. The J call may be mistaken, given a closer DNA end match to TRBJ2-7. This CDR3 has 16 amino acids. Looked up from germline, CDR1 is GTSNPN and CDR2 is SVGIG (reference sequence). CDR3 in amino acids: CAWRQKQGALLYEQYF. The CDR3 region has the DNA TGTGCCTGGAGGCAAAAACAGGGGGCTCTTCTCTACGAGCAGTACTTC.

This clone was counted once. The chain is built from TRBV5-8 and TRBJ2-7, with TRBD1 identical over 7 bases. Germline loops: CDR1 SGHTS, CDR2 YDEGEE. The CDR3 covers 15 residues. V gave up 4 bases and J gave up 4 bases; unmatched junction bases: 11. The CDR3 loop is CASSLTGAFSYEQYF. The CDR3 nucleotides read TGTGCCAGCAGCCTCACAGGGGCGTTTTCATACGAGCAGTACTTC.

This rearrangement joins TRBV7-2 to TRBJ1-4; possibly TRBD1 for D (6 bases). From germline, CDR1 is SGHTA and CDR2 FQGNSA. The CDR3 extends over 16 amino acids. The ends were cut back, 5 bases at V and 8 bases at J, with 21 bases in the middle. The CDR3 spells CASSLTRQGIGEKLFF. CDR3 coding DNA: TGTGCCAGCAGCCTAACGAGGCAGGGGATCGGGGAAAAACTGTTTTTT.

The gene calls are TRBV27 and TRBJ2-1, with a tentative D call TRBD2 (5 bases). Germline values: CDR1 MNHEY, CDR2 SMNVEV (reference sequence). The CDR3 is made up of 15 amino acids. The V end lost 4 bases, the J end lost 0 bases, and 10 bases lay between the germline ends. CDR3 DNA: TGTGCCAGCAGTTCAAGCGGAGGCTCCTACAATGAGCAGTTCTTC. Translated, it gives CASSSSGGSYNEQFF.

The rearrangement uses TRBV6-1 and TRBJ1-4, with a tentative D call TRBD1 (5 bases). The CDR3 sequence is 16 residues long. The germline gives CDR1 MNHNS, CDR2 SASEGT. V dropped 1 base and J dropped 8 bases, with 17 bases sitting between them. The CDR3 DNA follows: TGTGCCAGCAGTGAAGTGTTTGGGGACGGTGGGGAAAAACTGTTTTTT. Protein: CASSEVFGDGGEKLFF.

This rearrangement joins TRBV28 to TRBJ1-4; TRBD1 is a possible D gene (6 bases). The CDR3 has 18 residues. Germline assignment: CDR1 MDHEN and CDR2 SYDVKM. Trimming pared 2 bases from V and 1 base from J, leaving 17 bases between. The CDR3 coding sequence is TGTGCCAGCAGTTTAGAAGGCACAGGGCGGGGAACTAATGAAAAACTGTTTTTT. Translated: CASSLEGTGRGTNEKLFF. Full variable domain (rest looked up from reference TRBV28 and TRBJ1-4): DVKVTQSSRYLVKRTGEKVFLECVQDMDHENMFWYRQDPGLGLRLIYFSYDVKMKEKGDIPEGYSVSREKKERFSLILESASTNQTSMYLCASSLEGTGRGTNEKLFFGSGTQLSVL.

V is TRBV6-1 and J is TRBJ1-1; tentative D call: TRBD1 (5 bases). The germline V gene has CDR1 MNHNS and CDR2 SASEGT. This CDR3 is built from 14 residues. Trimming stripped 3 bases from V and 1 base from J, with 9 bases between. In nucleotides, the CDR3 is TGTGCCAGCAGTGAGGCCGGGGCGAACACTGAAGCTTTCTTT. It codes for CASSEAGANTEAFF.